Listed below are T cell receptor beta chains from one sample, sequenced in a study of T cell responses to AZD1222 COVID-19 vaccine. The protocol was immunoSEQ multiplex PCR, while the TCRdb copy is restricted to in-frame clones and leaves out a portion. The sample consists of 150,000 or so clones, approximately 90% of them appearing once. The material was peripheral blood, obtained on day 0 of AZD1222 vaccination. These receptors were collected from an adult in good health. CDR3s include the opening cysteine and the closing phenylalanine or tryptophan. Fields, in order: D gene, clone size, V gene, J gene, CDR3 DNA, CDR3 protein. D genes are given only for firm matches. Where a row states a size, it is once, few, many or the class of an expanded clone; other rows omit it.

d_gene: .; abundance: .; v_gene: TRBV3-1/TRBV3-2; j_gene: TRBJ1-3; CDR3nt: TGTGCCAGCAGCATCGGATACACCATATATTTT; CDR3aa: CASSIGYTIYF
d_gene: .; abundance: once; v_gene: TRBV4-3; j_gene: TRBJ2-7; CDR3nt: TGCGCCAGCAGCCACCGACAGTCCTACGAGCAGTACTTC; CDR3aa: CASSHRQSYEQYF
d_gene: TRBD1; abundance: once; v_gene: TRBV4-3; j_gene: TRBJ1-4; CDR3nt: TGCGCCAGCAGCCTTTGGACAGGGGATGAAAAACTGTTTTTT; CDR3aa: CASSLWTGDEKLFF
d_gene: TRBD2; abundance: .; v_gene: TRBV10-3; j_gene: TRBJ2-1; CDR3nt: TGTGCCATCAGTTCCGGACTAGCGGGGGGTAATGAGCAGTTCTTC; CDR3aa: CAISSGLAGGNEQFF
d_gene: TRBD1; abundance: .; v_gene: TRBV7-2; j_gene: TRBJ2-1; CDR3nt: TGTGCCAGCAGCTTGGGGGCAGGGGGTCCTACAATGGGTGAGCAGTTCTTC; CDR3aa: CASSLGAGGPTMGEQFF
d_gene: TRBD1; abundance: few; v_gene: TRBV5-6; j_gene: TRBJ1-3; CDR3nt: TGTGCCAGCAGCTGGGACAGCACTCCTGGAAACACCATATATTTT; CDR3aa: CASSWDSTPGNTIYF
d_gene: .; abundance: .; v_gene: TRBV4-1; j_gene: TRBJ1-2; CDR3nt: TGCGCCAGCAGCCAATTAACTAGGCCCCCCTATGGCTACACCTTC; CDR3aa: CASSQLTRPPYGYTF
d_gene: .; abundance: few; v_gene: TRBV2; j_gene: TRBJ2-7; CDR3nt: TGTGCCAGCCGGACAAACTACGAGCAGTACTTC; CDR3aa: CASRTNYEQYF
d_gene: TRBD1; abundance: .; v_gene: TRBV28; j_gene: TRBJ2-1; CDR3nt: TGTGCCAGCAGTCTGCCCCGGACAGGGATTTTGCAGTTCTTC; CDR3aa: CASSLPRTGILQFF
d_gene: .; abundance: .; v_gene: TRBV4-1; j_gene: TRBJ2-3; CDR3nt: TGCGCCAGCAGCGGCTATACTAAAGATACGCAGTATTTT; CDR3aa: CASSGYTKDTQYF
d_gene: TRBD1; abundance: .; v_gene: TRBV7-2; j_gene: TRBJ1-1; CDR3nt: TGTGCCAGCAGACGACAGGGTACAATGAACACTGAAGCTTTCTTT; CDR3aa: CASRRQGTMNTEAFF
d_gene: TRBD1; abundance: .; v_gene: TRBV6-2/TRBV6-3; j_gene: TRBJ1-1; CDR3nt: TGTGCCAGCAGTTACAAGATCTATATGGGACAGGGGACTGAAGCTTTCTTT; CDR3aa: CASSYKIYMGQGTEAFF
d_gene: TRBD2; abundance: .; v_gene: TRBV19; j_gene: TRBJ2-7; CDR3nt: TGTGCCAGTAGTCCCCTCACTAGCGGCTACGAGCAGTACTTC; CDR3aa: CASSPLTSGYEQYF
d_gene: .; abundance: once; v_gene: TRBV28; j_gene: TRBJ1-4; CDR3nt: TGTGCCAGCAGTTTGGCGACAGGTTCTTATGAAAAACTGTTTTTT; CDR3aa: CASSLATGSYEKLFF
d_gene: TRBD2; abundance: .; v_gene: TRBV30; j_gene: TRBJ2-7; CDR3nt: TGTGCCTGGAGTACATTGGGACTAGCGGGGACTACCTACGAGCAGTACTTC; CDR3aa: CAWSTLGLAGTTYEQYF
d_gene: .; abundance: .; v_gene: TRBV5-1; j_gene: TRBJ1-6; CDR3nt: TGCGCCAGCAGCTTGGGACAGAAATATAATTCACCCCTCCACTTT; CDR3aa: CASSLGQKYNSPLHF
d_gene: .; abundance: .; v_gene: TRBV5-1; j_gene: TRBJ2-3; CDR3nt: TGCGCCAGCAGCCTCAGGACTTACACAGATACGCAGTATTTT; CDR3aa: CASSLRTYTDTQYF